This T cell receptor (beta chain) was recovered during a study of blood T cell repertoires in COVID-19. Study summary: In each case, the material was cDNA or gDNA derived from T cells, B-cell-depleted T cells, or PBMCs.

CDR3 length: 17 amino acids. After removal of 5 bases from V and 2 bases from J, the junction contained 7 bases not matched to a gene. From germline, CDR1 is SGHVS and CDR2 FNYEAQ. In the study's own analysis: Using reference gene primer amplification, nucleated cell counts were estimated. Produced via immunoSEQ multiplex PCR; TCRdb's table is partial and in-frame only. V and J calls and clone size are copied from that table; D and trimming were computed from the DNA. The sample consists of some 290,000 clones, roughly 86% of them appearing once. This rearrangement joins TRBV7-6 to TRBJ2-5; TRBD2 matches at 14 bases. Specimen: peripheral blood. This sequence was found in a woman aged 25 to 39 with COVID-19, enrolled during active disease. The CDR3 protein is CASSPGLAGGPQETQYF. CDR3 sequence (DNA): TGTGCCAGCAGCCCCGGACTAGCGGGGGGCCCGCAAGAGACCCAGTACTTC.